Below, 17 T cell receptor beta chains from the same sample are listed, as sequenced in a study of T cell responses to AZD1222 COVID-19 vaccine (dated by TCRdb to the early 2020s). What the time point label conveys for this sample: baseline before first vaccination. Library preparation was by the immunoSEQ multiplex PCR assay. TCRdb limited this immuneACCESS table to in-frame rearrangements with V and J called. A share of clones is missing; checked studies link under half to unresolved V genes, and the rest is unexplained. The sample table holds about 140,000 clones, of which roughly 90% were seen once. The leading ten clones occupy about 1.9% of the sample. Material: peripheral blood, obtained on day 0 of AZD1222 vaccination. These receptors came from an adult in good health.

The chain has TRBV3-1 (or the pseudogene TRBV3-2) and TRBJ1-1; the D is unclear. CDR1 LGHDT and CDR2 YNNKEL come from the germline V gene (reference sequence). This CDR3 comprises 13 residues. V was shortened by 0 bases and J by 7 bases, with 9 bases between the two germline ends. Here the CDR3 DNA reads TGTGCCAGCAGCCAAGATAAGGCAGTTGAAGCTTTCTTT. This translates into CASSQDKAVEAFF.

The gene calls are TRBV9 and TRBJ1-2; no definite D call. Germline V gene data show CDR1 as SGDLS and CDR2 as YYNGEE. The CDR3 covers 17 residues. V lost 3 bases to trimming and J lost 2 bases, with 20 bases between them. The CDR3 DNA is TGTGCCAGCAGCGGCGGTGGGCGCGGATCGAGGAACTATGGCTACACCTTC. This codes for CASSGGGRGSRNYGYTF.

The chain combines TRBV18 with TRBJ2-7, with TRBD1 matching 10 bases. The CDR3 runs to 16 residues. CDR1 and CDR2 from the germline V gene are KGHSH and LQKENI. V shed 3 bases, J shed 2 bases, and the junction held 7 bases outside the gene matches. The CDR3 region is CASSPEGQGLAYEQYF. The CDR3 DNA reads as TGTGCCAGCTCACCCGAGGGACAGGGGTTAGCCTACGAGCAGTACTTC.

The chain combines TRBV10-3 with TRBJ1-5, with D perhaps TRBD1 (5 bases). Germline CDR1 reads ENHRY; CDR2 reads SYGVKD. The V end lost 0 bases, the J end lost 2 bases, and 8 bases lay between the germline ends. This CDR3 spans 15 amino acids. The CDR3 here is CAISESAGGNQPQHF. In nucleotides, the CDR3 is TGTGCCATCAGTGAGTCGGCGGGGGGCAATCAGCCCCAGCATTTT.

The DNA for the CDR3 is TGTGCCAGCAGTAGAGGGAGGGCTTCCTACGAGCAGTACTTC. It is translated as CASSRGRASYEQYF. The J gene is TRBJ2-7, the V gene TRBV27; 7 bases align to TRBD2. The germline CDR1 and CDR2 sequences are MNHEY and SMNVEV (reference sequence). The length of the CDR3 is 14 residues. V lost 5 bases and J lost 1; bases outside the gene matches: 5.

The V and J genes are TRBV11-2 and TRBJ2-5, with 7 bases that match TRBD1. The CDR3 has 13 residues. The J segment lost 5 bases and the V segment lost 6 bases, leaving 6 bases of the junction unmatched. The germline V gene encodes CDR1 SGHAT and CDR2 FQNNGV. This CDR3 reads CASRAGGRETQYF. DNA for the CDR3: TGTGCCAGCAGGGCAGGGGGTCGGGAGACCCAGTACTTC. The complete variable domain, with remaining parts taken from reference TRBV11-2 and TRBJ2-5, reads EAGVAQSPRYKIIEKRQSVAFWCNPISGHATLYWYQQILGQGPKLLIQFQNNGVVDDSQLPKDRFSAERLKGVDSTLKIQPAKLEDSAVYLCASRAGGRETQYFGPGTRLLVL.

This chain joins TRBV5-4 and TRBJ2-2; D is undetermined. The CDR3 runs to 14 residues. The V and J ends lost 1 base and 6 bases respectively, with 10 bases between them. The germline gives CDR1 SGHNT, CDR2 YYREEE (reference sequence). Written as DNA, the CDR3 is TGTGCCAGCAGCTTGTCGGTCGCATCCGGGGAGCTGTTTTTT. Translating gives CASSLSVASGELFF.

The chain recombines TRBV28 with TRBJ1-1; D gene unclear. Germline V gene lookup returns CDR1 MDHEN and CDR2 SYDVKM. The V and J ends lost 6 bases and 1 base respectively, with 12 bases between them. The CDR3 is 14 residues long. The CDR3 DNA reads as TGTGCCAGCAGGGGCGCCCTAACGAACACTGAAGCTTTCTTT. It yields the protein CASRGALTNTEAFF.

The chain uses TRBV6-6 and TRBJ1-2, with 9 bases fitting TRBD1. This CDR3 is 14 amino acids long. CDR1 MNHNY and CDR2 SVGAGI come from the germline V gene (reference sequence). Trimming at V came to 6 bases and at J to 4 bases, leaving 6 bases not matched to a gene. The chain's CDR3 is CASSVQGAGYGYTF. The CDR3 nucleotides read TGTGCCAGCAGCGTACAGGGGGCTGGCTATGGCTACACCTTC.

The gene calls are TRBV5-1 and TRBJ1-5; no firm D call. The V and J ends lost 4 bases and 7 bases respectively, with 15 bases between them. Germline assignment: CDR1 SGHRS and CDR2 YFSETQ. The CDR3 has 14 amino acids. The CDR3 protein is CASSPTPSAQPQHF. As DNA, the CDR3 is TGCGCCAGCAGCCCTACCCCGTCAGCCCAGCCCCAGCATTTT.

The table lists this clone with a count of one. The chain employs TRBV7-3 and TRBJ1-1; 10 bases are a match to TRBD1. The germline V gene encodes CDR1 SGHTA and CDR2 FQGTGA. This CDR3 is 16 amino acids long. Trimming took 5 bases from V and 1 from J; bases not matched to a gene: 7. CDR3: CASSRRDRGWNTEAFF. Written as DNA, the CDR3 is TGTGCCAGCAGCCGCCGGGACAGGGGCTGGAACACTGAAGCTTTCTTT.

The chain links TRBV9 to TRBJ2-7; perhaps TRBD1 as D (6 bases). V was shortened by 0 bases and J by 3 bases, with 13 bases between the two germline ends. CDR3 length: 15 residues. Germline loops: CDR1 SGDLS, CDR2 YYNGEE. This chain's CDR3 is CASSVAGQGHYEQYF. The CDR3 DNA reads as TGTGCCAGCAGCGTAGCTGGGCAGGGACACTACGAGCAGTACTTC.

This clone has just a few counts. This CDR3 is CASGSQGKLFF. DNA for the CDR3: TGTGCTAGTGGCTCCCAGGGGAAACTGTTTTTT. This rearrangement joins TRBV12-5 to TRBJ1-4; possibly TRBD1 for D (6 bases). The V gene lost 6 bases and the J gene lost 11 bases, with 10 bases spanning the gap. CDR3 length: 11 residues. CDR1 and CDR2 from the germline V gene are LGHNT and FRNRAP.

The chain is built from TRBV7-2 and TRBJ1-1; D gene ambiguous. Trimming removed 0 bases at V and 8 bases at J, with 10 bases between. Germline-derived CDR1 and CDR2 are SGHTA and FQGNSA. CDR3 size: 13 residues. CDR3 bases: TGTGCCAGCAGCTTAGCTGGCCAGGCGGAAGCTTTCTTT. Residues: CASSLAGQAEAFF.

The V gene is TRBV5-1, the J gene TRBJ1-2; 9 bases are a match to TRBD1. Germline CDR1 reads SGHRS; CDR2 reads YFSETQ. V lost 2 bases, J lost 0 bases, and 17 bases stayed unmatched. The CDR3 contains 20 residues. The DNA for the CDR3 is TGCGCCAGCAGCTTATCTGTTCGGGGTGCGGGACAGGGATCTAACTATGGCTACACCTTC. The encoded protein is CASSLSVRGAGQGSNYGYTF.

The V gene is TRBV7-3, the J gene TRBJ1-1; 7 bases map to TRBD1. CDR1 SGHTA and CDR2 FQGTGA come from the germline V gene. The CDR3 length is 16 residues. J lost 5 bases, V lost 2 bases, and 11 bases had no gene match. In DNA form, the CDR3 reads TGTGCCAGCAGCTTATATACCCCGACAGGGAAGACTGAAGCTTTCTTT. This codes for CASSLYTPTGKTEAFF. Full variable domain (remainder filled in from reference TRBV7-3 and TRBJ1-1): GAGVSQTPSNKVTEKGKYVELRCDPISGHTALYWYRQSLGQGPEFLIYFQGTGAADDSGLPNDRFFAVRPEGSVSTLKIQRTERGDSAVYLCASSLYTPTGKTEAFFGQGTRLTVV.

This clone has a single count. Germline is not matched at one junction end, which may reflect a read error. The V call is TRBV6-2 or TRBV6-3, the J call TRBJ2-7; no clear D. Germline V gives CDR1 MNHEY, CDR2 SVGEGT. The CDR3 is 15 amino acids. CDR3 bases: TGTGCCTGCAGTTGGATAGACGGAAGAAGGTACGAGCAGTACTTC. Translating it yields CACSWIDGRRYEQYF.